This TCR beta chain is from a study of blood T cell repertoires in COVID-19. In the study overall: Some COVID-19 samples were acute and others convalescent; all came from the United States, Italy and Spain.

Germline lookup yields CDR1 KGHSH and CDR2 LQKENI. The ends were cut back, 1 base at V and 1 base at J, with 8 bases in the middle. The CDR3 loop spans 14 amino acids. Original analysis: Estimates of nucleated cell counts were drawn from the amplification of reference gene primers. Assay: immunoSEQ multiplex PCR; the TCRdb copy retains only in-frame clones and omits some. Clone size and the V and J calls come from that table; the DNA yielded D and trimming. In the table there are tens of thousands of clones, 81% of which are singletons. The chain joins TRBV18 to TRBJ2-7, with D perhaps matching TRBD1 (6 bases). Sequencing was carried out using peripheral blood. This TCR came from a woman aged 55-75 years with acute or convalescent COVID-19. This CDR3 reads CASSPRDTSYEQYF. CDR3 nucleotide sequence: TGTGCCAGCTCACCACGGGACACTTCCTACGAGCAGTACTTC.